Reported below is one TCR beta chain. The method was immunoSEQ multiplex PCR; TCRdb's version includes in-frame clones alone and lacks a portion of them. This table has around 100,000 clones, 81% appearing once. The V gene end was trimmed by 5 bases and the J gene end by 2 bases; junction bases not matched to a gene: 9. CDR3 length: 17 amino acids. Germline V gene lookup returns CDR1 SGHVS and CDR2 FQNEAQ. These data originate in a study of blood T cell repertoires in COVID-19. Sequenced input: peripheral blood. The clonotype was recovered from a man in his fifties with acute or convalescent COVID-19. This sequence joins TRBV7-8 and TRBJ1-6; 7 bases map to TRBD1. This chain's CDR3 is CASSPRDSFTYNSPLHF. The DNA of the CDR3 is TGTGCCAGCAGCCCCCGGGACAGCTTCACCTATAATTCACCCCTCCACTTT.